Following are 11 T cell receptor beta chains from one sample sequenced in a study of shared clonotypes between healthy human individuals. Generated by immunoSEQ multiplex PCR, the TCRdb table keeps only in-frame clones and is missing some. The sample contains approximately 980,000 clones, more than 75% of which appear only once. The sequencing sample was made of memory CD4+ T cells sorted from blood. Subset noted: CD45RA-negative fraction. The receptor set was obtained from a man between 18 and 29 years old in good health.

This sequence joins TRBV10-1 and TRBJ2-7, with 9 bases that match TRBD1. J lost 6 bases, V lost 4 bases, and 13 bases had no gene match. The germline V gene has CDR1 WNHNN and CDR2 SYGVQD (reference sequence). The CDR3 loop spans 16 amino acids. In DNA form, the CDR3 reads TGCGCCAGCAGTGGCCCGCCGGGACAGGGTAGAGGCGAGCAGTACTTC. Its translation: CASSGPPGQGRGEQYF.

The chain combines TRBV7-2 with TRBJ2-5; 10 nucleotides align to TRBD2. The CDR3 loop spans 16 amino acids. V lost 4 bases, J lost 6 bases, and 11 bases stayed unmatched. CDR1 and CDR2 from the germline V gene are SGHTA and FQGNSA. CDR3 region: CASSSQGTSVKKTQYF. DNA for the CDR3: TGTGCCAGCAGCTCCCAGGGGACTAGCGTTAAAAAGACCCAGTACTTC.

This rearrangement joins TRBV2 to TRBJ1-6; tentatively, D is TRBD1 (5 bases). V was clipped by 5 bases and J by 10 bases, with 15 bases between them. There are 14 residues in the CDR3. From germline, CDR1 is SNHLY and CDR2 FYNNEI. DNA of the CDR3: TGTGCCAGCAGTTATGAGGGGCGGGGATCACCCCTCCACTTT. Its protein product is CASSYEGRGSPLHF. The whole variable domain, remainder taken from reference TRBV2 and TRBJ1-6, is EPEVTQTPSHQVTQMGQEVILRCVPISNHLYFYWYRQILGQKVEFLVSFYNNEISEKSEIFDDQFSVERPDGSNFTLKIRSTKLEDSAMYFCASSYEGRGSPLHFGNGTRLTVT.

The rearrangement links TRBV19 to TRBJ1-5, with D maybe TRBD1 (6 bases). The V gene lost 8 bases and the J gene lost 3 bases, with 14 bases spanning the gap. The CDR3 runs 14 residues. Looked up from germline, CDR1 is LNHDA and CDR2 is SQIVND (reference sequence). The CDR3 is CASRQQGFNQPQHF. CDR3 nucleotides: TGTGCCAGTCGCCAACAGGGTTTCAATCAGCCCCAGCATTTT.

In regard to this clone: At the DNA level, this CDR3 is encoded by other sequences in the same sample as well. The V call is TRBV27, the J call TRBJ1-3; D ambiguous. This CDR3 spans 13 amino acids. V was trimmed by 2 bases and J by 0 bases, leaving 2 bases between them. Germline CDR1 and CDR2: MNHEY and SMNVEV (reference sequence). DNA for the CDR3: TGTGCCAGCAGTTTACGCTCTGGAAACACCATATATTTT. This gives the protein CASSLRSGNTIYF.

The chain carries TRBV7-9 and TRBJ2-7; TRBD2 agrees at 11 bases. CDR3 length equals 16 residues. Germline V lookup: CDR1 SEHNR, CDR2 FQNEAQ (reference sequence). The V and J ends lost 0 bases and 3 bases, in that order; junction bases with no gene match: 4. The CDR3 nucleotides are TGTGCCAGCAGCTTAGCTAGCGGGGGGGATCACTACGAGCAGTACTTC. Amino acids: CASSLASGGDHYEQYF.

There are many counts of this clone. This chain connects TRBV7-2 to TRBJ1-1; TRBD1 aligns across 8 bases. This CDR3 region has 14 residues. In germline, CDR1 is SGHTA, CDR2 FQGNSA. V shed 5 bases, J shed 1 base, and the junction held 3 bases outside the gene matches. The CDR3 reads CASSADRANTEAFF. CDR3 DNA: TGTGCCAGCAGCGCGGACAGGGCGAACACTGAAGCTTTCTTT. Full variable domain (rest looked up from reference TRBV7-2 and TRBJ1-1): GAGVSQSPSNKVTEKGKDVELRCDPISGHTALYWYRQSLGQGLEFLIYFQGNSAPDKSGLPSDRFSAERTGGSVSTLTIQRTQQEDSAVYLCASSADRANTEAFFGQGTRLTVV.

This clone occurred a few times. V gene TRBV5-1 combines with J gene TRBJ1-4; 7 bases fit TRBD1. This CDR3 contains 16 residues. Germline V CDR1 and CDR2: SGHRS, YFSETQ. Trimming cost V 0 bases and J 8 bases; bases outside gene matches: 10. The CDR3 region is CASSLGDSWVGEKLFF. The CDR3 DNA reads as TGCGCCAGCAGCTTGGGGGACAGCTGGGTCGGAGAAAAACTGTTTTTT.

The chain employs TRBV6-5 and TRBJ2-5; 14 bases are shared with TRBD2. The CDR3 spans 16 residues. V dropped 2 bases and J dropped 4; count of bases not matched to a gene: 3. Germline loops: CDR1 MNHEY, CDR2 SVGAGI. The CDR3 nucleotides are TGTGCCAGCAGTTACGGGACTAGCGGGGGCACAGAGACCCAGTACTTC. Translating gives CASSYGTSGGTETQYF.

CDR3 sequence reads: CASSWTGGPSYEQYF. In nucleotides, the CDR3 is TGTGCCAGCAGCTGGACAGGGGGCCCCTCCTACGAGCAGTACTTC. The rearrangement links TRBV13 to TRBJ2-7; 11 nucleotides agree with TRBD1. The trim removed 4 bases at V and 0 bases at J, leaving 2 bases unmatched. The CDR3 contains 15 residues. Germline V gene data show CDR1 as PRHDT and CDR2 as FYEKMQ (reference sequence).

The chain couples TRBV2 to TRBJ1-1; D perhaps matches TRBD1 (5 bases). This CDR3 has 13 amino acids. Germline loops: CDR1 SNHLY, CDR2 FYNNEI. V lost 7 bases to trimming and J lost 2 bases, with 11 bases between them. The CDR3 region has the DNA TGTGCCAGCACCAGAGGGGAAAACACTGAAGCTTTCTTT. It translates to CASTRGENTEAFF.